This T cell receptor beta chain was obtained from a study of blood T cell repertoires in COVID-19. Study overall: Both acute and convalescent COVID-19 samples were obtained from the United States, Italy and Spain. The cDNA or gDNA used as material had been derived from T cells, B-cell-depleted T cells, or PBMCs.

Original processing notes: Amplification of reference gene primers provided the estimated nucleated cell counts. Clones were read by immunoSEQ multiplex PCR, and TCRdb kept only the in-frame ones, dropping some. That table supplies the V and J calls and clone size; D and trimming were determined from the DNA. There are a few hundred thousand clones in the sample; around 87% occur only once, and about 1.5% lies in the top ten. In Cohort 3, a recovered donor had either two negative PCRs, clearance, or symptom resolution. The CDR3 extends over 15 amino acids. Germline assignment: CDR1 LNHDA and CDR2 SQIVND (reference sequence). V dropped 6 bases and J dropped 2 bases, with 11 bases sitting between them.

This TCR was recovered from a woman aged 50 to 65 who had recovered from COVID-19. The sequencing input was PBMCs or T cells enriched from blood (not recorded which). The genes are TRBV19 and TRBJ1-6; D gene uncertain. CDR3 loop: CASRAAWTYNSPLHF. The DNA for the CDR3 is TGTGCCAGTAGAGCGGCCTGGACCTATAATTCACCCCTCCACTTT.